The 7 T cell receptor beta chains in this list originate from one sample, sequenced in a study of blood T cell repertoires in COVID-19. Libraries were prepared by immunoSEQ multiplex PCR; TCRdb keeps only in-frame clonotypes and omits some of them. This sample has tens of thousands of clones, with around 83% found just once. The sample consisted of peripheral blood. These receptors were obtained from a man between 65 and 79 years old with acute or convalescent COVID-19.

This chain links TRBV30 with TRBJ2-5; D is perhaps TRBD2 (5 bases). Trimming left V 0 bases short and J 7 bases short, with 15 bases between. The length of the CDR3 is 14 residues. CDR1 is GTSNPN and CDR2 is SVGIG in the germline V gene (reference sequence). The CDR3 region has the DNA TGTGCCTGGAGTGTAGGGCCCCAACGGGGGACCCAGTACTTC. Its protein is CAWSVGPQRGTQYF. The full variable domain, with the rest looked up from reference TRBV30 and TRBJ2-5, is SQTIHQWPATLVQPVGSPLSLECTVEGTSNPNLYWYRQAAGRGLQLLFYSVGIGQISSEVPQNLSASRPQDRQFILSSKKLLLSDSGFYLCAWSVGPQRGTQYFGPGTRLLVL.

V is TRBV9 and J is TRBJ2-1; 11 bases map to TRBD2. The CDR3 covers 15 residues. Germline CDR1 reads SGDLS; CDR2 reads YYNGEE. The ends lost 2 bases at V and 9 bases at J; junction bases unmatched: 7. DNA for the CDR3: TGTGCCAGCAGCGTCGGGGTAGCGGGAGGGGGTGAGCAGTTCTTC. This codes for CASSVGVAGGGEQFF.

This sequence joins TRBV6-6 and TRBJ1-1, with a tentative D call TRBD1 (5 bases). This CDR3 is 14 amino acids long. Germline V lookup: CDR1 MNHNY, CDR2 SVGAGI (reference sequence). Trimming shortened V by 7 bases and J by 2 bases, and 14 bases separated the two germline ends. Here the CDR3 DNA reads TGTGCCAGCACCCTTGACAGTACCAACACTGAAGCTTTCTTT. Protein sequence: CASTLDSTNTEAFF.

The gene calls are TRBV27 and TRBJ2-7, with D perhaps matching TRBD2 (5 bases). The CDR3 is made up of 13 amino acids. CDR1 is MNHEY and CDR2 is SMNVEV in the germline V gene (reference sequence). V dropped 5 bases and J dropped 2 bases, with 10 bases sitting between them. The CDR3 protein is CASSAGNAYEQYF. The CDR3 DNA sequence: TGTGCCAGCAGTGCGGGTAACGCCTACGAGCAGTACTTC.

This chain uses TRBV29-1 with TRBJ2-1; D possibly corresponds to TRBD2 (5 bases). The germline V gene has CDR1 SQVTM and CDR2 ANQGSEA. CDR3 size: 12 residues. The CDR3: CSERTLWDEQFF. DNA for the CDR3: TGCAGTGAAAGGACTTTGTGGGATGAGCAGTTCTTC.

The chain uses TRBV2 and TRBJ2-7, with 7 positions matching TRBD1. With 4 bases clipped from V and 3 bases from J, the junction kept 3 bases outside the gene matches. The germline V gene has CDR1 SNHLY and CDR2 FYNNEI. This CDR3 contains 13 residues. The DNA of the CDR3 is TGTGCCAGCAGTGTCGGGACAGACTACGAGCAGTACTTC. This translates into CASSVGTDYEQYF.

A note on this clone: This specimen includes other DNA sequences encoding the same CDR3. The chain couples TRBV5-6 to TRBJ2-7; D might be TRBD1 (5 bases). The CDR3 covers 12 residues. V lost 4 bases, J lost 3 bases, and 8 bases lay in between. Germline V CDR1 and CDR2: SGHDT, YYEEEE. The CDR3 sequence is CASSLQGYEQYF. The CDR3 DNA reads TGTGCCAGCAGCCTTCAGGGCTACGAGCAGTACTTC.